A selection of T cell receptor beta chains follows, all from one sample in a study of blood T cell repertoires in COVID-19. Assay used: immunoSEQ multiplex PCR; TCRdb lists only in-frame clones, some missing. There are over 400,000 clones in the sample; approximately 88% occur only once, and less than 9.5% lies in the top ten. Sequencing input: peripheral blood. The receptors originated from a woman between 50 and 59 years old with COVID-19, enrolled during active disease. The conserved cysteine and the conserved F or W are not part of the CDR3 here.

CDR3 length,J gene,V gene,CDR3 protein
11,TRBJ1-1,TRBV5-8,ASSFRGYTEAF
14,TRBJ2-5,TRBV5-1,ASSLVGGGATETQY
14,TRBJ2-7,TRBV27,ASSPWLGTNDYEQY
14,TRBJ1-2,TRBV18,ASSPSGGLSNYGYT
12,TRBJ1-2,TRBV19,ASRQGTENYGYT
13,TRBJ2-3,TRBV9,ASTSGGGSTDTQY
12,TRBJ1-1,TRBV3-1/TRBV3-2,ASSPLQGETEAF
12,TRBJ2-5,TRBV24-1,ATSEGTGGETQY
11,TRBJ2-1,TRBV2,ASSEQGYNEQF
11,TRBJ2-7,TRBV5-4,ASTGNLDSEQY
13,TRBJ2-5,TRBV10-3,AISDRQTYQETQY
11,TRBJ2-1,TRBV7-9,ASSLDFLQEQF
13,TRBJ2-1,TRBV5-1,ASSLGDSPYNEQF
15,TRBJ2-7,TRBV13,ASRGRPLAGGHYEQY
11,TRBJ2-7,TRBV27,ASSLGAFHEQY
12,TRBJ2-3,TRBV18,ASSPSVPTDTQY
14,TRBJ2-7,TRBV11-3,ASSSSRDRAPMKQY
11,TRBJ1-4,TRBV30,AWRGRGVEKLF
14,TRBJ1-5,TRBV15,ATSRSKYGGNQPQH
12,TRBJ2-5,TRBV5-4,ASSLVGGVETQY
13,TRBJ2-3,TRBV7-2,ASRDNGGYTDTQY
15,TRBJ1-3,TRBV18,ASSPQIAAGSGNTIY
11,TRBJ1-1,TRBV9,ASSVQGATEAF
12,TRBJ2-6,TRBV9,ASSPHSGANVLT
12,TRBJ2-3,TRBV6-6,ASRGGTSTDTQY
14,TRBJ2-3,TRBV5-4,ASSLSRGASTDTQY
13,TRBJ2-3,TRBV9,ASSLYDSITDTQY
12,TRBJ2-3,TRBV4-1,ASSQPRAIDTQY
16,TRBJ2-1,TRBV25-1,ASSELGLAGGLKNEQF